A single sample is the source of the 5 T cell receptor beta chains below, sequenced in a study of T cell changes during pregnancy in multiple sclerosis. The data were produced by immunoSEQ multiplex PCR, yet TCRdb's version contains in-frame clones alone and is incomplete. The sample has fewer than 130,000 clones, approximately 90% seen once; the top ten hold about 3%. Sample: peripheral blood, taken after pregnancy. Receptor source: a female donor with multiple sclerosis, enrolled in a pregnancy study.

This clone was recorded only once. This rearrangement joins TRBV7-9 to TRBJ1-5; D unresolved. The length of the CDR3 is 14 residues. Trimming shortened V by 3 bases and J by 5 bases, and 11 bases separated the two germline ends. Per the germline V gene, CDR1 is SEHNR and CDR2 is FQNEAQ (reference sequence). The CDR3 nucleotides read TGTGCCAGCAGCTTCCAAGACACTTATCAGCCCCAGCATTTT. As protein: CASSFQDTYQPQHF.

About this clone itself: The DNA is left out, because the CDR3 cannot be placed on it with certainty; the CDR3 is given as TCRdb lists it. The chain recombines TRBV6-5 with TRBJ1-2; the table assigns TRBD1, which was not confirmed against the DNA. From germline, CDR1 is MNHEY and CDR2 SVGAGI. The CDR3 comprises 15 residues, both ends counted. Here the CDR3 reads CASSSSTGANYGYTF.

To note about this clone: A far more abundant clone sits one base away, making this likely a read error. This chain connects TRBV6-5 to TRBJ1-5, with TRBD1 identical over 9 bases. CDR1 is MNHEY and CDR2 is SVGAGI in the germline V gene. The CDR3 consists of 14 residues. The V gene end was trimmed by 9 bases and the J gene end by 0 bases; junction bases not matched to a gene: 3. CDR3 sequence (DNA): TGTGCCAGTTGGACAGGGGATAGCAATCAGCCCCAGCATTTT. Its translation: CASWTGDSNQPQHF.

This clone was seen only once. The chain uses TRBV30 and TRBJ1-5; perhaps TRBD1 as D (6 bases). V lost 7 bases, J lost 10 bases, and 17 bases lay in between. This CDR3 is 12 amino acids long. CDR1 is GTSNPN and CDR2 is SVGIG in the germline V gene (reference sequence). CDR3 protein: CAFGQPSSPQHF. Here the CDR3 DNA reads TGTGCCTTTGGACAGCCATCATCCCCCCAGCATTTT.

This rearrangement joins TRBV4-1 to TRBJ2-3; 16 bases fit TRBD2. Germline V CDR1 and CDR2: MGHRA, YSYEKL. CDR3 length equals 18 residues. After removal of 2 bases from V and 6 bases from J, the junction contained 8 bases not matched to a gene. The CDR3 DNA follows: TGCGCCAGCAGCCAACTGCCGGGACTAGCGGGGGGGTGGGATACGCAGTATTTT. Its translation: CASSQLPGLAGGWDTQYF.